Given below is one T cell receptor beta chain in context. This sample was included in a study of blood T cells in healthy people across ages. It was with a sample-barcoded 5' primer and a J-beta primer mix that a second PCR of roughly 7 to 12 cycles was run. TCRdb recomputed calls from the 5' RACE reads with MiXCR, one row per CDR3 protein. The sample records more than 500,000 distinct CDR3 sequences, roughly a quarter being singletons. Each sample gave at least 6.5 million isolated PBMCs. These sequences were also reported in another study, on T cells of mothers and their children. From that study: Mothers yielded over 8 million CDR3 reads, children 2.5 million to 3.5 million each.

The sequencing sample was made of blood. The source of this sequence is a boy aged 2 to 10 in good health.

Written as DNA, the CDR3 is TGTGCCAGCAGCTTAAGGGGTAACCCCAACATTCAGTACTTC. This encodes CASSLRGNPNIQYF. This chain connects TRBV7-9 to TRBJ2-4; D may be TRBD1 (5 bases). CDR1 is SEHNR and CDR2 is FQNEAQ in the germline V gene (reference sequence). The V and J ends lost 2 bases and 7 bases respectively, with 12 bases between them. The CDR3 length is 14 residues.